The rows below give T cell receptor beta chains drawn from one sample of a study of CD8 T cells in ankylosing spondylitis. MiXCR was run by TCRdb on the 5' RACE reads, yielding one entry per CDR3 protein. The repertoire holds 150,000 to 200,000 distinct CDR3 sequences, with around 13% as singletons. Sequences were obtained from blood, either unsorted or a sorted T cell fraction (not recorded which). These receptors were obtained from a female donor with ankylosing spondylitis or in good health (not recorded which). Each CDR3 is given with its conserved first and last residue. The D gene is left open where the match is weak. Clone size appears in some rows only: once, few, many, or a class for an expanded clone.

D gene,J gene,CDR3 length,V gene,clone size,CDR3 DNA,CDR3 protein
.,TRBJ2-3,16,TRBV7-9,.,TGTGCCAGCAGCTCCGGACGGGACCTACGCACAGATACGCAGTATTTT,CASSSGRDLRTDTQYF
.,TRBJ2-3,15,TRBV5-1,many,TGCGCCAGCACGATATGGGGTCAAAGCACAGATACGCAGTATTTT,CASTIWGQSTDTQYF
.,TRBJ1-1,13,TRBV5-6,many,TGTGCCAGCAGCTGGAGGGGGGGGACTGAAGCTTTCTTT,CASSWRGGTEAFF
.,TRBJ1-2,16,TRBV2,.,TGTGCCAGCAGTGCGTCGGACAGTCCTATTAACTATGGCTACACCTTC,CASSASDSPINYGYTF
.,TRBJ1-4,15,TRBV7-2,many,TGTGCCAGCAGCTTAGGTCCAGGACTTAATGAAAAACTGTTTTTT,CASSLGPGLNEKLFF
.,TRBJ1-2,15,TRBV6-5,many,TGTGCCAGCAGTTCACCCCGGGACGGCTCTAGGGGCTACACCTTC,CASSSPRDGSRGYTF
.,TRBJ1-5,12,TRBV10-3,many,TGTAAACCGCGGGACATGTATCAGCCCCAGCATTTT,CKPRDMYQPQHF
TRBD2,TRBJ2-3,16,TRBV9,.,TGTGCCAGCAGCGTAGAAGCGGGAGCTAGCACAGATACGCAGTATTTT,CASSVEAGASTDTQYF
TRBD2,TRBJ2-3,16,TRBV20-1,once,TGCTGTGCTAGAGACCCGACTAGCGGTGGGGCAGATACGCAGTATTTT,CCARDPTSGGADTQYF
.,TRBJ2-1,14,TRBV9,many,TGTGCCAGCAGCGCAAATGGGGGCTACAATGAGCAGTTCTTC,CASSANGGYNEQFF
.,TRBJ1-2,14,TRBV28,many,TGTGCCAGCAGTGTAGGGACCGCTAACTATGGCTACACCTTC,CASSVGTANYGYTF
.,TRBJ1-5,16,TRBV7-6,.,TGTGCCAGCAGCTCAATGAAGGGTCCGGCCAACCAGCCCCAGCATTTT,CASSSMKGPANQPQHF
TRBD1,TRBJ2-1,14,TRBV5-4,.,TGTGCCAGCAGCTTTGGGACAGGGACGAATGAGCAGTTCTTC,CASSFGTGTNEQFF
.,TRBJ2-1,13,TRBV2,once,TGTGCCAGCGAGCGGGACAGACACCACGAGCAGTTCTTC,CASERDRHHEQFF
.,TRBJ1-1,14,TRBV7-9,many,TGTGCCAGCACCCCATGGGGGATGAACACTGAAGCTTTCTTT,CASTPWGMNTEAFF
.,TRBJ2-1,16,TRBV7-2,.,TGTGCCAGCAGCCCAACTTCCCAGGGGCCCCTCAATGAGCAGTTCTTC,CASSPTSQGPLNEQFF
.,TRBJ2-5,12,TRBV4-2,many,TGTGCCAGCAGCCTTTGGGGAGAGACCCAGTACTTC,CASSLWGETQYF
.,TRBJ1-2,15,TRBV27,many,TGTGCCAGCAGTTTATACCGAGGAGACAACTATGGCTACACCTTC,CASSLYRGDNYGYTF
.,TRBJ2-3,15,TRBV12-3/TRBV12-4,.,TGTGCCAGCAGTTTGATAGCGGCCAACACAGATACGCAGTATTTT,CASSLIAANTDTQYF
TRBD1,TRBJ2-7,15,TRBV7-9,.,TGTGCCAGCAGCTTAACCGGGACAGGGGACTACGAGCAGTACTTC,CASSLTGTGDYEQYF
.,TRBJ1-5,13,TRBV12-3/TRBV12-4,many,TGTGCCAGCAGTCAGATTAGCAATCAGCCCCAGCATTTT,CASSQISNQPQHF